Listed below are T cell receptor beta chains from one sample, sequenced in a study of beta chain features in type 1 diabetes. Measured with immunoSEQ multiplex PCR; TCRdb has only the in-frame clones, and not every one. The table includes hundreds of thousands of clones, approximately 30% detected once. Sequencing was performed on naive CD4+ T cells from blood. The receptors derive from a man aged 18 to 30 in good health. Each CDR3 is given with its conserved first and last residue. The D gene is left open where the match is weak. Clone size is stated in some rows and not others, as once, few, many or a class when expanded.

cdr3_nt: TGTGCCAGCAGCGTAGCAGGATCCAAAAACATTCAGTACTTC
cdr3_aa: CASSVAGSKNIQYF
v_call: TRBV9
j_call: TRBJ2-4
clone_size: few
d_call: .

cdr3_nt: TGTGCCAGCAGCTTGCAGTCCTACGAGCAGTACTTC
cdr3_aa: CASSLQSYEQYF
v_call: TRBV5-6
j_call: TRBJ2-7
clone_size: .
d_call: .

cdr3_nt: TGTGCCTGGAGGCCCCGGGACAGGCACACCGGGGAGCTGTTTTTT
cdr3_aa: CAWRPRDRHTGELFF
v_call: TRBV30
j_call: TRBJ2-2
clone_size: few
d_call: TRBD1

cdr3_nt: TGTGCCAGCAGCCTACAATTGGAGACCCAGTACTTC
cdr3_aa: CASSLQLETQYF
v_call: TRBV7-9
j_call: TRBJ2-5
clone_size: few
d_call: .

cdr3_nt: TGTGCCTGGACCATAGGGACTCAGCCCCAGCATTTT
cdr3_aa: CAWTIGTQPQHF
v_call: TRBV30
j_call: TRBJ1-5
clone_size: .
d_call: .

cdr3_nt: TGTGCCTGGACGGAAAACATCCTCTGGGGCTACACCTTC
cdr3_aa: CAWTENILWGYTF
v_call: TRBV30
j_call: TRBJ1-2
clone_size: few
d_call: .

cdr3_nt: TGTGCCAGCAGGGAGCAAGAGACCCAGTACTTC
cdr3_aa: CASREQETQYF
v_call: TRBV11-1
j_call: TRBJ2-5
clone_size: few
d_call: .

cdr3_nt: TGTGCCAGCAGTTCATACAGGGGAGATAATGAAAAACTGTTTTTT
cdr3_aa: CASSSYRGDNEKLFF
v_call: TRBV28
j_call: TRBJ1-4
clone_size: .
d_call: TRBD1

cdr3_nt: TGCAGCGTTGCTCAAATCAACTATGGCTACACCTTC
cdr3_aa: CSVAQINYGYTF
v_call: TRBV29-1
j_call: TRBJ1-2
clone_size: few
d_call: .

cdr3_nt: TGTGCCAGCAGCGCGAGCGCGAGCTCCTACAATGAGCAGTTCTTC
cdr3_aa: CASSASASSYNEQFF
v_call: TRBV7-2
j_call: TRBJ2-1
clone_size: few
d_call: .